One and the same sample provided the 29 T cell receptor beta chains below, sequenced in a study of T cells in localized non-small cell lung cancer. Produced via immunoSEQ multiplex PCR; TCRdb's table is partial and in-frame only. There are around 19,000 clones in the sample; 75% to 90% occur only once, and roughly an eighth lies in the top ten. The source was PBMCs, collected before any cancer treatment. The receptors derive from a man aged 35-69 years with stage II squamous cell lung carcinoma.

V and J are TRBV30 and TRBJ1-1; D gene unclear. Looked up from germline, CDR1 is GTSNPN and CDR2 is SVGIG (reference sequence). V lost 3 bases, J lost 3 bases, and 11 bases lay in between. This CDR3 region has 13 residues. CDR3 sequence reads: CAWSARQDTEAFF. As DNA, the CDR3 is TGTGCCTGGAGCGCCAGACAAGACACTGAAGCTTTCTTT.

The rearrangement links TRBV6-5 to TRBJ1-2; 9 positions agree with TRBD1. V was pared by 3 bases and J by 11 bases, with 7 bases of the junction left unmatched. Per the germline V gene, CDR1 is MNHEY and CDR2 is SVGAGI. This CDR3 spans 13 amino acids. CDR3: CASSYQQGAGYTF. In DNA form, the CDR3 reads TGTGCCAGCAGTTATCAACAGGGGGCGGGGTACACCTTC.

CDR3 amino acids: CASSLVTRNEQFF. The CDR3 nucleotides are TGTGCCAGCAGCTTAGTAACGCGCAATGAGCAGTTCTTC. The chain joins TRBV7-2 to TRBJ2-1, with no clear D. The CDR3 contains 13 residues. Germline loops: CDR1 SGHTA, CDR2 FQGNSA. Trimming took 1 base from V and 6 from J, leaving 7 bases between them.

The chain is built from TRBV4-3 and TRBJ1-2; 8 bases fit TRBD1. Germline V gene lookup returns CDR1 LGHNA and CDR2 YSLEER. The CDR3 sequence is 15 residues long. V trimming: 4 bases; J trimming: 2 bases; junction bases outside the gene matches: 6. The CDR3 coding sequence is TGCGCCAGCAGCCTAGAGGACAGGGCGAACTATGGCTACACCTTC. Translated: CASSLEDRANYGYTF.

The chain is built from TRBV4-1 and TRBJ2-3, with D possibly being TRBD1 (5 bases). The V end was cut by 0 bases, the J end by 5 bases, with 15 bases between. The germline CDR1 and CDR2 sequences are MGHRA and YSYEKL. The CDR3 length is 16 residues. DNA for the CDR3: TGCGCCAGCAGCCAAGAATTCAGCCAGGGTAAAGATACGCAGTATTTT. Translated: CASSQEFSQGKDTQYF.

J is TRBJ2-7 and V is TRBV23-1; D may correspond to TRBD1 or TRBD2 (5 bases each). TRBV23-1 is flagged as an ORF with uncertain function. CDR3 length equals 14 residues. V was pared by 6 bases and J by 2 bases, with 14 bases between. Here the CDR3 DNA reads TGCGCCAGCAGATTCCGGGACGGGGCCTACGAGCAGTACTTC. Its protein is CASRFRDGAYEQYF.

The chain joins TRBV11-3 to TRBJ2-4; possibly TRBD2 for D (6 bases). Trimming pared 4 bases from V and 7 bases from J, leaving 17 bases between. Germline lookup yields CDR1 SGHNT and CDR2 YENEEA. There are 15 residues in the CDR3. In DNA, the CDR3 is TGTGCCAGCAGCTCCAGTAGGGGAGGTGGGAACATTCAGTACTTC. Translation gives CASSSSRGGGNIQYF.

V usage is TRBV6-5 and J usage is TRBJ2-7, with no clear D. The V gene lost 4 bases and the J gene lost 6 bases, with 10 bases spanning the gap. This CDR3 has 12 residues. Looked up from germline, CDR1 is MNHEY and CDR2 is SVGAGI. Here the CDR3 reads CASSSPAGEQYF. For the CDR3, the DNA is TGTGCCAGCAGTTCACCGGCTGGCGAGCAGTACTTC.

Only one count was recorded for this clone. CDR3 loop: CASSVDARGVWDTQYF. The CDR3 coding sequence is TGTGCCAGCAGCGTAGATGCGAGGGGGGTTTGGGATACGCAGTATTTT. The rearrangement joins TRBV9 to TRBJ2-3; D possibly uses TRBD1 or TRBD2 (6 bases each). The CDR3 runs to 16 residues. Trimming shortened V by 0 bases and J by 6 bases, and 17 bases separated the two germline ends. CDR1 and CDR2 from the germline V gene are SGDLS and YYNGEE.

The V and J genes are TRBV14 and TRBJ1-2, with D unclear. The CDR3 consists of 13 residues. V lost 3 bases and J lost 5, with 10 bases in between. Germline-derived CDR1 and CDR2 are SGHDN and FVKESK. CDR3 loop: CASSQPPNYGYTF. CDR3 DNA sequence: TGTGCCAGCAGCCAGCCCCCGAATTATGGCTACACCTTC.

V usage is TRBV6-6 and J usage is TRBJ1-5; no clear D gene. In germline, CDR1 is MNHNY, CDR2 SVGAGI (reference sequence). The CDR3 spans 15 residues. Trimming took 2 bases from V and 3 from J, leaving 11 bases between them. DNA of the CDR3: TGTGCCAGCAGTTACGATACGGGATTCAATCAGCCCCAGCATTTT. As protein: CASSYDTGFNQPQHF.

V is TRBV6-5 and J is TRBJ1-2, with D unclear. Trimming cost V 5 bases and J 4 bases, with 8 bases left between them. CDR1 is MNHEY, CDR2 SVGAGI, per germline. The length of the CDR3 is 12 residues. In nucleotides, the CDR3 is TGTGCCAGCAGTAAAGGGTCCTATGGCTACACCTTC. Amino acids: CASSKGSYGYTF.

This clone was found a few times. This rearrangement joins TRBV19 to TRBJ1-5; D not resolved. This CDR3 is built from 14 residues. The germline gives CDR1 LNHDA, CDR2 SQIVND (reference sequence). V was pared by 6 bases and J by 0 bases, with 9 bases between. This CDR3 reads CASRDGNSNQPQHF. The DNA of the CDR3 is TGTGCCAGTAGAGACGGAAATAGCAATCAGCCCCAGCATTTT.

The DNA of the CDR3 is TGTGCCAGCTCGTTTAGCGGGGGGCCCACAGATACGCAGTATTTT. It encodes CASSFSGGPTDTQYF. The chain combines TRBV18 with TRBJ2-3; TRBD2 matches 10 bases. CDR1 is KGHSH, CDR2 LQKENI, per germline. With 6 bases clipped from V and 2 bases from J, the junction kept 5 bases outside the gene matches. The CDR3 extends over 15 amino acids.

CDR3 sequence: CASSLVSGGNTDTQYF. For the CDR3, the DNA is TGTGCCAGCAGCTTAGTTTCCGGGGGTAACACAGATACGCAGTATTTT. This chain joins TRBV7-9 and TRBJ2-3; TRBD2 is a possible D gene (6 bases). V lost 1 base and J lost 2, with 13 bases in between. Looked up from germline, CDR1 is SEHNR and CDR2 is FQNEAQ (reference sequence). This CDR3 has 16 amino acids.

The chain is built from TRBV13 and TRBJ1-3, with 9 bases matching TRBD1. The CDR3 runs 16 residues. Unmatched junction bases numbered 0, after V lost 0 bases and J lost 0 bases. Germline V gene data show CDR1 as PRHDT and CDR2 as FYEKMQ (reference sequence). This CDR3 reads CASSLGTGGSGNTIYF. The CDR3 coding sequence is TGTGCCAGCAGCTTAGGGACAGGGGGCTCTGGAAACACCATATATTTT.

The CDR3 bases are TGCGCCAGCAGCTTGGACAGCCTCGAACAGCCCCAGCATTTT. Its translation is CASSLDSLEQPQHF. The V and J genes are TRBV5-1 and TRBJ1-5; D gene uncertain. V was cut by 0 bases and J by 7 bases, with 11 bases left in between. Germline V gene lookup returns CDR1 SGHRS and CDR2 YFSETQ. This CDR3 region has 14 residues.

This chain uses TRBV7-9 with TRBJ2-2; 7 bases fit TRBD1. The CDR3 loop spans 16 amino acids. Germline loops: CDR1 SEHNR, CDR2 FQNEAQ (reference sequence). The V segment lost 3 bases and the J segment 1 base; nucleotides outside the gene matches: 5. CDR3 residues: CASSFPGGLNTGELFF. CDR3 nucleotides: TGTGCCAGCAGCTTTCCAGGGGGATTGAACACCGGGGAGCTGTTTTTT.

The chain has TRBV28 and TRBJ2-1, with D unclear. The CDR3 loop spans 11 amino acids. CDR1 MDHEN and CDR2 SYDVKM come from the germline V gene. V was clipped by 6 bases and J by 10 bases, with 10 bases between them. The CDR3 bases are TGTGCCAGCAGAAGAGTTGGGGAGCAGTTCTTC. It translates to CASRRVGEQFF.

The chain links TRBV10-1 to TRBJ2-5; D gene ambiguous. With 2 bases removed from V and 5 bases from J, the gap between germline ends came to 9 bases. This CDR3 is built from 13 residues. Germline-derived CDR1 and CDR2 are WNHNN and SYGVQD (reference sequence). Here the CDR3 DNA reads TGCGCCAGCAGTGAGGGGTCTTTCGAGACCCAGTACTTC. It is translated as CASSEGSFETQYF.

This clone was recorded once. J is TRBJ2-2 and V is TRBV11-3, with 9 bases lining up with TRBD2. Germline values: CDR1 SGHNT, CDR2 YENEEA. V dropped 0 bases and J dropped 6; count of bases not matched to a gene: 2. The CDR3 covers 15 residues. The CDR3 spells CASSLESGRSGELFF. The CDR3 bases are TGTGCCAGCAGCTTAGAGAGCGGGAGGTCCGGGGAGCTGTTTTTT.

V gene TRBV7-9 combines with J gene TRBJ2-5; 10 nucleotides match TRBD2. V was pared by 4 bases and J by 7 bases, with 6 bases of the junction left unmatched. Looked up from germline, CDR1 is SEHNR and CDR2 is FQNEAQ (reference sequence). The CDR3 is 14 amino acids. The DNA of the CDR3 is TGTGCCAGCAGCTCCTGGACTAGCGGAGGGACCCAGTACTTC. Its translation is CASSSWTSGGTQYF.

This CDR3 is CASSAGASTDTQYF. In DNA, the CDR3 is TGTGCCAGCAGTGCGGGGGCTAGCACAGATACGCAGTATTTT. The V gene is TRBV2, the J gene TRBJ2-3, with D possibly called TRBD1 or TRBD2 (6 bases each). The germline V gene encodes CDR1 SNHLY and CDR2 FYNNEI. V was shortened by 4 bases and J by 0 bases, with 8 bases between the two germline ends. This CDR3 region has 14 residues.

The chain combines TRBV19 with TRBJ1-4; no clear D. This CDR3 spans 15 amino acids. V shed 7 bases and J shed 0 bases, with 12 bases lying between them. The germline gives CDR1 LNHDA, CDR2 SQIVND (reference sequence). Written as DNA, the CDR3 is TGTGCCAGTACCCCTTTCCCTGCAACTAATGAAAAACTGTTTTTT. Translation gives CASTPFPATNEKLFF.

V and J are TRBV19 and TRBJ1-4, with D perhaps matching TRBD1 (5 bases). Looked up from germline, CDR1 is LNHDA and CDR2 is SQIVND (reference sequence). The CDR3 totals 14 residues. V was clipped by 5 bases and J by 7 bases, with 14 bases between them. The CDR3 nucleotides read TGTGCCAGTAGTCAGAGGTCGGGGGGTGAAAAACTGTTTTTT. It encodes CASSQRSGGEKLFF.

This sequence joins TRBV4-2 and TRBJ1-1, with D unresolved. Germline CDR1 and CDR2: LGHNA and YNFKEQ. V was clipped by 0 bases and J by 3 bases, with 11 bases between them. The CDR3 spans 15 residues. The CDR3 DNA sequence: TGTGCCAGCAGCCAAGATTGGGATCTCGACACTGAAGCTTTCTTT. Its translation is CASSQDWDLDTEAFF.

The rearrangement links TRBV2 to TRBJ2-3, with a tentative D call TRBD2 (6 bases). The CDR3 is 15 amino acids. CDR1 is SNHLY and CDR2 is FYNNEI in the germline V gene. Trimming took 6 bases from V and 0 from J, leaving 13 bases between them. This CDR3 is CASRASATSTDTQYF. CDR3 nucleotides: TGTGCCAGCAGGGCTAGCGCCACTAGCACAGATACGCAGTATTTT.

The gene calls are TRBV19 and TRBJ2-3; D unresolved. Germline V lookup: CDR1 LNHDA, CDR2 SQIVND (reference sequence). Trimming shortened V by 8 bases and J by 1 base, and 10 bases separated the two germline ends. The CDR3 sequence is 13 residues long. The DNA of the CDR3 is TGTGCCAGTGGAAGTGAGGGCACAGATACGCAGTATTTT. Translating gives CASGSEGTDTQYF. Variable domain in full (rest from reference TRBV19 and TRBJ2-3): DGGITQSPKYLFRKEGQNVTLSCEQNLNHDAMYWYRQDPGQGLRLIYYSQIVNDFQKGDIAEGYSVSREKKESFPLTVTSAQKNPTAFYLCASGSEGTDTQYFGPGTRLTVL.

The chain links TRBV2 to TRBJ1-2; 8 nucleotides agree with TRBD1. Germline V gives CDR1 SNHLY, CDR2 FYNNEI. This CDR3 has 13 residues. V was clipped by 9 bases and J by 4 bases; unmatched bases: 7. CDR3 nucleotides: TGTGCCAGAATATCCGACAGGGGCTATGGCTACACCTTC. Translating it yields CARISDRGYGYTF.